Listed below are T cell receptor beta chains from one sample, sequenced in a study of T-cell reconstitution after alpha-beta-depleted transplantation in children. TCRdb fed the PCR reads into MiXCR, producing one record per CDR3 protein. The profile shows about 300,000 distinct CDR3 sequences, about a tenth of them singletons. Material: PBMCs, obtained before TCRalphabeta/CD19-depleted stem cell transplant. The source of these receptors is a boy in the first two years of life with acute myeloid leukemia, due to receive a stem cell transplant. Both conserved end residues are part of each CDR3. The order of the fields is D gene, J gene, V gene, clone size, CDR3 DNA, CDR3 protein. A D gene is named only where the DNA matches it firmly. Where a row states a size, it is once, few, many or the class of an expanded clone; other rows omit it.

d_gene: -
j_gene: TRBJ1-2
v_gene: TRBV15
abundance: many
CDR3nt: TGTGCCACCAGCAGAGATCAGAGGGCCTCGGACTATGGCTACACCTTC
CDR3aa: CATSRDQRASDYGYTF

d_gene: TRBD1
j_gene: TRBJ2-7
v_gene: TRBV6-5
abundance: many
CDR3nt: TGTGCCAGCAGTTACCCCGGGACAGGGGTCTACGAGCAGTACTTC
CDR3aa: CASSYPGTGVYEQYF

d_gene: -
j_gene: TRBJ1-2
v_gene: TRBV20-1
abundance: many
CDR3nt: TGCAGTGTAAGAGGGGACACCTCCTATGGCTACACCTTC
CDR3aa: CSVRGDTSYGYTF

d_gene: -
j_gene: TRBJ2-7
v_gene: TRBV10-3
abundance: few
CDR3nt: TGTGCCACCGGTCCGGATCCGGCGCCCTACGAGCAGTACTTC
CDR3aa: CATGPDPAPYEQYF

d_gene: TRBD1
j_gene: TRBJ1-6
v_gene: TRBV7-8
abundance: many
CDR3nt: TGTGCCAGCAGCTTAGCGCAGGGGGGTTTAGGCTCACCCCTCCACTTT
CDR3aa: CASSLAQGGLGSPLHF

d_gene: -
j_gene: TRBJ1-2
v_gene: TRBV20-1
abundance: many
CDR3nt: TGCAGTGCTAGAGACGACAGATACCTTAACTATGGCTACACCTTC
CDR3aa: CSARDDRYLNYGYTF

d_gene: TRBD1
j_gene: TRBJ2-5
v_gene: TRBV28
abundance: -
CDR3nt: TGTGCCAGCAGTTCGACAGGGAGCAGAGCGGCCCAGTACTTC
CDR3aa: CASSSTGSRAAQYF

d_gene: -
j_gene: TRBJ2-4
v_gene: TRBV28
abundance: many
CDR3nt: TGTGCCAGCAGCTCCGGGCAGGGCGCGGATCAGTACTTC
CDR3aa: CASSSGQGADQYF

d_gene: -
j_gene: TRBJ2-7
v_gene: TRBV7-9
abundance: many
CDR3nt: TGTGCCAGCAGCTTAGCCCGGACAGCTAGCTCCTACGAGCAGTACTTC
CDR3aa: CASSLARTASSYEQYF

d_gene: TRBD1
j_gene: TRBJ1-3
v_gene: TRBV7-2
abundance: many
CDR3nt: TGTGCCAGCAGCCTGACAGGGGGAATCCTCGGAAACACCATATATTTT
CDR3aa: CASSLTGGILGNTIYF

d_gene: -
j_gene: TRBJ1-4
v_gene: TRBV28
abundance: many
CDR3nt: TGTGCCAGCACATCCTCCCGCGGTGCAACTAATGAAAAACTGTTTTTT
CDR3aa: CASTSSRGATNEKLFF

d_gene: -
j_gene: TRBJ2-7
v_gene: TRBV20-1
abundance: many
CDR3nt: TGCAGTGCTAGAGAGGGCGGGACAGAGACCTACGAGCAGTACTTC
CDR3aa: CSAREGGTETYEQYF

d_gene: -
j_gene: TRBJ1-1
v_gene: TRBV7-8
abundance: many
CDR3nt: TGTGCCAGCAGCTTAAGTTCAGGGATGAACACTGAAGCTTTCTTT
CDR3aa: CASSLSSGMNTEAFF

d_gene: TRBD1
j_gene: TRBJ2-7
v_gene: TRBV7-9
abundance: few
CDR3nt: TGTGCCAGCAGCTTGACCGGGACAGGGGAACGGCAGTACTTC
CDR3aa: CASSLTGTGERQYF

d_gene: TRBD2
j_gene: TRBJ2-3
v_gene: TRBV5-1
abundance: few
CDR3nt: TGTGCCAGCAGCTTGGCCGGACTAGCGGGGGGCACAGATACGCAGTATTTT
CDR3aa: CASSLAGLAGGTDTQYF

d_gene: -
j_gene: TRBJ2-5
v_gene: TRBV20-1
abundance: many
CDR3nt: TGCAGTGCTAGGCCCCGAGGTGCGGCGTACCAAGAGACCCAGTACTTC
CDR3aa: CSARPRGAAYQETQYF

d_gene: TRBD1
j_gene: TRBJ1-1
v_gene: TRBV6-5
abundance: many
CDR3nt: TGTGCCAGCAATACAGGGGGGAACACTGAAGCTTTCTTT
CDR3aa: CASNTGGNTEAFF

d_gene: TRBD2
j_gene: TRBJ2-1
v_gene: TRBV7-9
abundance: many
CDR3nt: TGTGCCAGCAGCTTAGTCCATATACTAGCGGGAGTGAACAATGAGCAGTTCTTC
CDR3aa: CASSLVHILAGVNNEQFF

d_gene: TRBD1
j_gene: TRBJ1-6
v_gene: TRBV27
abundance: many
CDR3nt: TGTGCCAGCAGTACCCGGCCGGGACAGGCGAATTCACCCCTCCACTTT
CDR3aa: CASSTRPGQANSPLHF

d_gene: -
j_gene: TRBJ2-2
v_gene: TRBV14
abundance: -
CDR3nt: TGTGCCAGCAGCCAGGGACTCCCGAACACCGGGGAGCTGTTTTTT
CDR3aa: CASSQGLPNTGELFF

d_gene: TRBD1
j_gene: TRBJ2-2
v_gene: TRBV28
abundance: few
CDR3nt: TGTGCCAGCAGTTTATTGACAGGGGGCGCGGCCGGGGAGCTGTTTTTT
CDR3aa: CASSLLTGGAAGELFF

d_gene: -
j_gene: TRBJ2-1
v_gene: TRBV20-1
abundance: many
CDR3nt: TGCAGTGCTAGAGATCTATGGGGGGTTTCCTTATACAATGAGCAGTTCTTC
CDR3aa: CSARDLWGVSLYNEQFF

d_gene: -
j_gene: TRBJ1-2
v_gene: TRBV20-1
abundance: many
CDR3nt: TGCAGTGCCCTGGCGGGGCGGGATGGCTACACCTTC
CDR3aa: CSALAGRDGYTF

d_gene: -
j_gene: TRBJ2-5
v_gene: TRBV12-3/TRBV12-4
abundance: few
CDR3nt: TGTGCCAGCAGTTTTCTTGGGGTTGTGACCCAGTACTTC
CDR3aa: CASSFLGVVTQYF

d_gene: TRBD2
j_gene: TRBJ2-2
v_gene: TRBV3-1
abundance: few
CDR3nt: TGTGCCAGCAGCCATACCCTCGGACTAGCGGGAGGGAGGACCGGGGAGCTGTTTTTT
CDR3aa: CASSHTLGLAGGRTGELFF

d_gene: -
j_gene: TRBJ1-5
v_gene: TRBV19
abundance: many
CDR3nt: TGTGCCAGTAAGCCAGGGATGGGTCAGCCCCAGCATTTT
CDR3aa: CASKPGMGQPQHF

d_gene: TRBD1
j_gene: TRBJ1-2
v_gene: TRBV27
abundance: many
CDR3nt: TGTGCCAGCAGTCCGACAGGGAGCTATGGCTACACCTTC
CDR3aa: CASSPTGSYGYTF

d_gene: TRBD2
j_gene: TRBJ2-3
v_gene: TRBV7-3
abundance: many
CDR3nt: TGTGCCAGCAGCTTAGGACTAGCGTATACGCAGTATTTT
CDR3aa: CASSLGLAYTQYF

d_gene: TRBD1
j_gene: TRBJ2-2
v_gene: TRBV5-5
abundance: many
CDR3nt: TGTGCCAGCAGCTTGCCAGGGGGCACCGGGGAGCTGTTTTTT
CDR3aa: CASSLPGGTGELFF

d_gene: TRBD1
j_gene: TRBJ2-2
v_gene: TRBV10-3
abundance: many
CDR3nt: TGTGCCATCACGGGACAGGGAGAGACCGGGGAGCTGTTTTTT
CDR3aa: CAITGQGETGELFF

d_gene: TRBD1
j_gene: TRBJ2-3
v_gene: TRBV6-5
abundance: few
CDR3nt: TGTGCCAGCAGTTACTTACAGGGGACGAGCACAGATACGCAGTATTTT
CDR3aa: CASSYLQGTSTDTQYF

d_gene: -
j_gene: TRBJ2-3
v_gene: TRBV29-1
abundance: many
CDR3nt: TGCAGCGTTGAAAGAACGGGTGATACGCAGTATTTT
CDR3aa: CSVERTGDTQYF

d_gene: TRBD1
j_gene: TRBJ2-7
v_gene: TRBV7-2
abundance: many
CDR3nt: TGTGCCAGCAGCTGGGGACAGGGCCTAACCTACGAGCAGTACTTC
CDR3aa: CASSWGQGLTYEQYF

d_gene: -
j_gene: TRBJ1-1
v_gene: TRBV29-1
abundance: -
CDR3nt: TGCAGCGTTGTATTACCGGGACTGAACACTGAAGCTTTCTTT
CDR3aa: CSVVLPGLNTEAFF

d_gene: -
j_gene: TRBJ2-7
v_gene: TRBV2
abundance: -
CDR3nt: TGTGCCAGCAGTGACCTGGAGGGACAGAACTACGAGCAGTACTTC
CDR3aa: CASSDLEGQNYEQYF

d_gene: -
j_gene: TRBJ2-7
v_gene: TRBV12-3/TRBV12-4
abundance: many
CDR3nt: TGTGCCAGCAGTTTAAAGGGGGAGCAGTACTTC
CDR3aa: CASSLKGEQYF

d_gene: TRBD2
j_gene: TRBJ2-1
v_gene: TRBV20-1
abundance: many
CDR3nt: TGCAGTGCTAGGGGACTAGCGGGGAATGAGCAGTTCTTC
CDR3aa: CSARGLAGNEQFF

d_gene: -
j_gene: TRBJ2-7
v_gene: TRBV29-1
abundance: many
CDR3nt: TGCAGCGTGGGAGAAGGGACGCCGGGCGAAAACGAGCAGTACTTC
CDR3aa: CSVGEGTPGENEQYF

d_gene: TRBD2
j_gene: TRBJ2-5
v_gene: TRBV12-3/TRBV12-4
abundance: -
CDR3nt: TGTGCCAGCAGTTTAATGCGGCGGGAGCAAGAGACCCAGTACTTC
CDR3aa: CASSLMRREQETQYF

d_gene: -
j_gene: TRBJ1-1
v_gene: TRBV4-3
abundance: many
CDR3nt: TGCGCCAGCAGCCAAGATCGGGAGGTTAACACTGAAGCTTTCTTT
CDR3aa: CASSQDREVNTEAFF

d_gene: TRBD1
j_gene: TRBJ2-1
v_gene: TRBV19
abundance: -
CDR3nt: TGTGCCAGTAGTTCACAGGGGTGGGACTACAATGAGCAGTTCTTC
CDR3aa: CASSSQGWDYNEQFF

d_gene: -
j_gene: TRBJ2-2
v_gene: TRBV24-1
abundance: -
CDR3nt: TGTGCCACGGACGCCGCAGATGGCACCGGGGAGCTGTTTTTT
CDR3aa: CATDAADGTGELFF

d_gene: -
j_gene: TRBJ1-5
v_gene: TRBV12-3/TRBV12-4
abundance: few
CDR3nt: TGTGCCAGCAGTTTAAGCAGGGCAGGGCAGCCCCAGCATTTT
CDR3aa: CASSLSRAGQPQHF

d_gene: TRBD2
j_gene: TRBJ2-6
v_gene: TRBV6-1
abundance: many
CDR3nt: TGTGCCAGCGGCAAGCGGGGGGGCTCTGGGGCCAACGTCCTGACTTTC
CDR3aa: CASGKRGGSGANVLTF

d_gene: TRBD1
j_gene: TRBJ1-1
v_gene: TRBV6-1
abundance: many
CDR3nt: TGTGCCAGCAGTGTAGGACAGGGGAGCACTGAAGCTTTCTTT
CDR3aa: CASSVGQGSTEAFF

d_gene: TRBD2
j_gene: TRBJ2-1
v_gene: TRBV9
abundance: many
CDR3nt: TGTGCCAGCAGCTGGCGGGGGGACAATGAGCAGTTCTTC
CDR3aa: CASSWRGDNEQFF

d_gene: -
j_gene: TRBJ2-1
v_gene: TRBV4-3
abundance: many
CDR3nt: TGCGCCAGCAGCCAAGAGTCGGAACCCTACAATGAGCAGTTCTTC
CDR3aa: CASSQESEPYNEQFF

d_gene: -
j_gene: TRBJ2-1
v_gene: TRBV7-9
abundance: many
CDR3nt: TGTGCCAGCAGCTTGACTAGATCGTGGGGTGAGCAGTTCTTC
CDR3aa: CASSLTRSWGEQFF

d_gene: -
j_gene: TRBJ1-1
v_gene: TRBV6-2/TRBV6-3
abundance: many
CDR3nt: TGTGCCAGCAGCCCCAGGAGCTACGACACTGAAGCTTTCTTT
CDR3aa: CASSPRSYDTEAFF